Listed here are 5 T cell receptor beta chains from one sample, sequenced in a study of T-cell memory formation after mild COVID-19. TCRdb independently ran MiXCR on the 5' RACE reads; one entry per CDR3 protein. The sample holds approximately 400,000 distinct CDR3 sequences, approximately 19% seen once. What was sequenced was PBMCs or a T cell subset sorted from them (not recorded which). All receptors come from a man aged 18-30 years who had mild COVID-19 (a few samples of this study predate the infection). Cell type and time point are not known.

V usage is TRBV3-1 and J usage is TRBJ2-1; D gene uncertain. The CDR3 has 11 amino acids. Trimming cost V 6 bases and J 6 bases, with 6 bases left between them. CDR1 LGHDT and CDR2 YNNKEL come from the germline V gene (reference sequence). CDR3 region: CASRLSNEQFF. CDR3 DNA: TGTGCCAGCAGGCTATCCAATGAGCAGTTCTTC.

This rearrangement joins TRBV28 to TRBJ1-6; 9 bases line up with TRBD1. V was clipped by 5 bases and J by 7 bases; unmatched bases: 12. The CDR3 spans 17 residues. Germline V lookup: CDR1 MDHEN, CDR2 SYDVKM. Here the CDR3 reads CASSAAGRTGENSPLHF. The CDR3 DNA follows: TGTGCCAGCAGTGCAGCGGGGAGGACAGGGGAGAATTCACCCCTCCACTTT.

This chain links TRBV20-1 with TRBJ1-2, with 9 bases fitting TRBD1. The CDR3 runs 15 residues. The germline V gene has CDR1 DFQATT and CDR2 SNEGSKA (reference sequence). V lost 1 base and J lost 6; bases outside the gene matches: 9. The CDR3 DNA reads TGCAGTGCTAGAGTCCGGGACAGGGTCTTCGATGGCTACACCTTC. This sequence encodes CSARVRDRVFDGYTF.

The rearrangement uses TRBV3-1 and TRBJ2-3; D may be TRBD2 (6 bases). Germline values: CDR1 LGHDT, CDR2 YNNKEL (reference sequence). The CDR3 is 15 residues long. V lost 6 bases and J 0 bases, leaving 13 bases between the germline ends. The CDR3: CASSQRGLSTDTQYF. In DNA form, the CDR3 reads TGTGCCAGCAGTCAAAGGGGACTTAGCACAGATACGCAGTATTTT.

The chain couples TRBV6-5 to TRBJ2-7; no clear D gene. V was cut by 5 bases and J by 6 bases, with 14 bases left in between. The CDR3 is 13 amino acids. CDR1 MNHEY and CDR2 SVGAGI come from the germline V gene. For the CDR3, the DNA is TGTGCCAGCAGTCCCCTGGTCTTGGGCGAGCAGTACTTC. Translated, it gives CASSPLVLGEQYF.